The TCR beta chain under discussion was sequenced for a study of T cell responses to AZD1222 COVID-19 vaccine. Overall study findings and caveats: Donors skewed white British and female; clonal diversity was possibly underestimated.

Germline V lookup: CDR1 SNHLY, CDR2 FYNNEI. V trimming: 6 bases; J trimming: 2 bases; junction bases outside the gene matches: 5. CDR3 length: 14 amino acids. The analysis combined second doses at about 4 or about 12 weeks. Using immunoSEQ multiplex PCR, the repertoire was profiled, and TCRdb retains in-frame clones only, with some absent. The sample comprises over 150,000 clones, roughly 88% of which are singletons, and roughly 4.3% rests with the top ten. On this clone: The antigen is unknown.

The rearrangement links TRBV2 to TRBJ2-3; the match to TRBD2 covers 7 bases. The sequence came from an adult who received the AZD1222 COVID-19 vaccine. The source material was peripheral blood, sampled 28 days after the second AZD1222 dose. CDR3: CASRPTSNTDTQYF. The CDR3 DNA is TGTGCCAGCAGGCCGACTAGCAACACAGATACGCAGTATTTT. The variable domain in full, with the rest retrieved from reference TRBV2 and TRBJ2-3, is EPEVTQTPSHQVTQMGQEVILRCVPISNHLYFYWYRQILGQKVEFLVSFYNNEISEKSEIFDDQFSVERPDGSNFTLKIRSTKLEDSAMYFCASRPTSNTDTQYFGPGTRLTVL.